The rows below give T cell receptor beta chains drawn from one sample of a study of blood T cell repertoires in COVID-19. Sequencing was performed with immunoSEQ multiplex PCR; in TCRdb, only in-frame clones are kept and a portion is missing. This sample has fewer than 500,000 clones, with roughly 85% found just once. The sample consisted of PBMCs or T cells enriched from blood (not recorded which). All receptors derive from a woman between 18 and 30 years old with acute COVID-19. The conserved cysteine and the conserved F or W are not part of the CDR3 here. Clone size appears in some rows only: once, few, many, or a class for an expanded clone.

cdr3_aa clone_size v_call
ASSKEQGYGYT NA TRBV21-1
SVVLTGELF NA TRBV29-1
ASSQAGSNYGYT once TRBV3-1/TRBV3-2
ASSLRTGGQPQH once TRBV2
ASSPGLAGAGELF NA TRBV28
ATREQGAAEAF NA TRBV24-1
ASSHGTAKTIQY once TRBV23-1
AWSKQSGANVLT once TRBV30
ASSPEGRSNQPQH NA TRBV11-2
ASSPGSLYGYT few TRBV27
ASSPASVDTQY NA TRBV28
ASSAWGGETQY NA TRBV27
ASSVEQGASGANVLT NA TRBV9
ASGGTSGEPQH few TRBV2
ASSLGTGGHTNEKLF NA TRBV5-1
ASSLGPKRSYEQY NA TRBV5-6
ASSFRQGNSPLH NA TRBV27
ASSLTDRSSYEQY NA TRBV5-5
ASSTQGGAEQY NA TRBV19